Below, 10 T cell receptor beta chains from the same sample are listed, as sequenced in a study of response to subunit inactivated influenza vaccine. TCRdb re-derived calls from the RT-PCR reads in MiXCR, one entry per CDR3 protein. Of about 700,000 distinct CDR3 sequences listed, around 13% are singletons. Specimen: PBMCs from blood, collected about 14 days before vaccination. All receptors derive from a man in his fifties or sixties who received an inactivated influenza vaccine.

This clonotype was seen only a few times. V gene TRBV12-3 or TRBV12-4 combines with J gene TRBJ1-1, with D unresolved. This CDR3 has 13 residues. Trimming removed 6 bases from V and 3 bases from J, with 11 bases in between. The CDR3 loop reads CASSREDYTEAFF. The CDR3 region has the DNA TGTGCCAGCAGCCGAGAGGATTACACTGAAGCTTTCTTT.

The chain carries TRBV20-1 and TRBJ2-1; perhaps D is TRBD1 or TRBD2 (5 bases each). Deletions cut 8 bases from V and 0 bases from J, with 20 bases between. The CDR3 sequence is 16 residues long. Germline V gene lookup returns CDR1 DFQATT and CDR2 SNEGSKA (reference sequence). In nucleotides, the CDR3 is TGCAGTTCCAGGGCAAATAGCGCTAGCTCCTACAATGAGCAGTTCTTC. Translation gives CSSRANSASSYNEQFF.

V is TRBV5-8 and J is TRBJ2-7; D tentatively reads TRBD1 or TRBD2 (5 bases each). Germline CDR1 reads SGHTS; CDR2 reads YDEGEE. CDR3 length: 13 residues. V was trimmed by 7 bases and J by 2 bases, leaving 13 bases between them. CDR3 sequence reads: CASGPGTAYEQYF. In DNA form, the CDR3 reads TGTGCCAGCGGCCCCGGGACCGCCTACGAGCAGTACTTC.

This clonotype has at least ten counts. This chain joins TRBV20-1 and TRBJ2-1, with TRBD2 matching over 11 bases. Germline V gene sequence: CDR1 DFQATT, CDR2 SNEGSKA (reference sequence). With 5 bases clipped from V and 6 bases from J, the junction kept 9 bases outside the gene matches. The CDR3 has 15 amino acids. CDR3 coding DNA: TGCAGTGCTCGAAAACTAGCGGGGGCCGCCAATGAGCAGTTCTTC. Translating gives CSARKLAGAANEQFF.

This chain connects TRBV4-1 to TRBJ2-1; possible D gene TRBD2, 6 bases. The CDR3 is 17 amino acids. Germline lookup yields CDR1 MGHRA and CDR2 YSYEKL. Trimming stripped 4 bases from V and 0 bases from J, with 16 bases between. DNA of the CDR3: TGCGCCAGCAGCCCGCGGGAAGGCAGAAGCTCCTACAATGAGCAGTTCTTC. This encodes CASSPREGRSSYNEQFF.

This clonotype was found a few times. The gene calls are TRBV5-1 and TRBJ2-7, with a weak D call TRBD2 (5 bases). Germline V lookup: CDR1 SGHRS, CDR2 YFSETQ. This CDR3 is built from 13 residues. Trimming took 0 bases from V and 8 from J, leaving 12 bases between them. The CDR3 DNA reads TGCGCCAGCAGCTTGGAAGCGGTTACCCAGCAGTACTTC. As protein: CASSLEAVTQQYF.

The chain has TRBV29-1 and TRBJ2-7; 11 nucleotides match TRBD2. CDR1 SQVTM and CDR2 ANQGSEA come from the germline V gene. The CDR3 totals 16 residues. Trimming cost V 0 bases and J 1 base; bases outside gene matches: 5. The DNA of the CDR3 is TGCAGCGTTGAAGATAAACTAGCGGGGGCTTCCTACGAGCAGTACTTC. This translates into CSVEDKLAGASYEQYF.

The chain couples TRBV10-3 to TRBJ2-7; 12 bases are shared with TRBD1. The CDR3 covers 16 residues. With V trimmed by 4 bases and J by 6 bases, 10 bases remained unmatched. From germline, CDR1 is ENHRY and CDR2 SYGVKD. CDR3 bases: TGTGCCATCAGTGGAACCGGGACAGGGGGCGCGGGCGAGCAGTACTTC. It translates to CAISGTGTGGAGEQYF.

This rearrangement joins TRBV15 to TRBJ2-5; D might be TRBD1 (5 bases). CDR3 length: 12 amino acids. The ends were cut back, 3 bases at V and 9 bases at J, with 11 bases in the middle. From germline, CDR1 is LNHNV and CDR2 YYDKDF (reference sequence). This chain's CDR3 is CATSSQQAAQYF. DNA for the CDR3: TGTGCCACCAGCAGCCAACAGGCGGCCCAGTACTTC.

The chain is built from TRBV4-3 and TRBJ2-5; the D gene is possibly TRBD1 (7 bases). CDR3 length equals 16 residues. CDR1 is LGHNA and CDR2 is YSLEER in the germline V gene. V shed 0 bases and J shed 12 bases, with 23 bases lying between them. The CDR3 sequence: CASSQDGRQGDWPEYF. Written as DNA, the CDR3 is TGCGCCAGCAGCCAAGATGGGAGGCAGGGGGACTGGCCTGAGTACTTC.